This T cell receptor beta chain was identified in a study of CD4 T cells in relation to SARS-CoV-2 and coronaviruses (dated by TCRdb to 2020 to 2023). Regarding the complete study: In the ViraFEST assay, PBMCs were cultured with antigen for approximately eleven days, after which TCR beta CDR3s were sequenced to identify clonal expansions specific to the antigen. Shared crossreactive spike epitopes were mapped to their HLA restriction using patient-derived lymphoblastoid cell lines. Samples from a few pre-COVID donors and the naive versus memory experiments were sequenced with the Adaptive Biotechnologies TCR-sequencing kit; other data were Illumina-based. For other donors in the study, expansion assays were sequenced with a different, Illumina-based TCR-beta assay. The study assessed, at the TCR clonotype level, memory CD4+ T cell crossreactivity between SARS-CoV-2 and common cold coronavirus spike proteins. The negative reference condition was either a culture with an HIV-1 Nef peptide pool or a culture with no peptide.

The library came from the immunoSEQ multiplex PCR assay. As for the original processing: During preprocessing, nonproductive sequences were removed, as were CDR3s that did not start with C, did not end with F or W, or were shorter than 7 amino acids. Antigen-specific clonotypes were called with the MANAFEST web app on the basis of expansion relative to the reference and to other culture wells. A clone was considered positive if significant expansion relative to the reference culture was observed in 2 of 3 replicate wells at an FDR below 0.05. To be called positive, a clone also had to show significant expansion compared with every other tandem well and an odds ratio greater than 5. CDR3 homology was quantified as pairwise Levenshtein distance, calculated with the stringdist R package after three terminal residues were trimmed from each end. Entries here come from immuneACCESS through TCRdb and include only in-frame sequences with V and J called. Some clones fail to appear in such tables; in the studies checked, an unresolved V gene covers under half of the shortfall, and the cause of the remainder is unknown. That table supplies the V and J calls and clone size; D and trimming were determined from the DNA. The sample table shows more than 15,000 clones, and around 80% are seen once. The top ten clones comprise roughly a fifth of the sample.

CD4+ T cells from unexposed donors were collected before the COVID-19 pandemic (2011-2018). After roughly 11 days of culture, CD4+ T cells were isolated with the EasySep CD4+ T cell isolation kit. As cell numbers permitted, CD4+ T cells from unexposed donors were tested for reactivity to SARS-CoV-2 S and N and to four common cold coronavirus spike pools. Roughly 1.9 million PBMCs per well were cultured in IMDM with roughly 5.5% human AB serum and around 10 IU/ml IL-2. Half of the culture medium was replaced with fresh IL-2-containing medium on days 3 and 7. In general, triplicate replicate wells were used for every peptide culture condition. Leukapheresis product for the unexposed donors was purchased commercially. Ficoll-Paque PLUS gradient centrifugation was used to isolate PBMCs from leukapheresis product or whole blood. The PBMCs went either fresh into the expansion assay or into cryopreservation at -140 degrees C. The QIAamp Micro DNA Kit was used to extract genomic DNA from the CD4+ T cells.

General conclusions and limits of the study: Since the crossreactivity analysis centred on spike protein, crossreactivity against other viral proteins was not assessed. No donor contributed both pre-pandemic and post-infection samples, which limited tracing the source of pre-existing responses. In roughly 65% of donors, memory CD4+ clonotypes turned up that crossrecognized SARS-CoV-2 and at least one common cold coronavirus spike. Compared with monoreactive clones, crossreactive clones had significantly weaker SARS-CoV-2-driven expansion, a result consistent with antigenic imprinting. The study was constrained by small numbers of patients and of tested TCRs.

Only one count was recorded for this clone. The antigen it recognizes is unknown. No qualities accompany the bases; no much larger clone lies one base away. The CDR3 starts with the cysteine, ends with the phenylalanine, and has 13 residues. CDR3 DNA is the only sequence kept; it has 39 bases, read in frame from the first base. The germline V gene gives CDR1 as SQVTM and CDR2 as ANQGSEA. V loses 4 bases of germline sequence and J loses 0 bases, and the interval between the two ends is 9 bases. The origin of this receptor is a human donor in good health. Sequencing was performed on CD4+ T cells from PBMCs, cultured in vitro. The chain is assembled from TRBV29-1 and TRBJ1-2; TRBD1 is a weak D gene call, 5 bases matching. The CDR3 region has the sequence CSVGGVANYGYTF. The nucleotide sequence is TGCAGCGTTGGAGGGGTAGCTAACTATGGCTACACCTTC.